This T cell receptor (beta chain) came from a study of blood T cells in healthy people across ages. V was cut by 6 bases and J by 2 bases, with 18 bases left in between. The CDR3 is 16 amino acids. CDR1 and CDR2 (germline): SGHTA, FQGNSA. This clonotype appeared a single time. The second PCR ran roughly 6 to 11 cycles with a sample-barcoded 5' primer and J-beta primers. The template-switch adaptor was a 5' adaptor with 12 random nucleotides. It tagged each cDNA molecule. TCRdb passed the 5' RACE reads through MiXCR, listing each CDR3 protein once. This sample carries about 1.8 million distinct CDR3 sequences, 49% of them seen once, and the ten largest clones take approximately 2%.

This TCR derives from a woman aged 40 to 49 in good health. The rearrangement links TRBV7-2 to TRBJ2-3; a possible D gene is TRBD1 (7 bases). The sample comprised blood. The CDR3 loop reads CASSPRGTVNTDTQYF. The CDR3 DNA reads TGTGCCAGCAGTCCTCGCGGGACAGTTAACACAGATACGCAGTATTTT.